The 4 T cell receptor beta chains in this list originate from one sample, sequenced in a study of cytomegalovirus exposure and HLA in healthy donors. The PCR made use of 60 Vbeta and 13 Jbeta primers. Assay used: immunoSEQ multiplex PCR; TCRdb lists only in-frame clones, some missing. The table lists 95,000 to 110,000 clones, approximately 79% of them singletons. The sequenced sample consisted of PBMCs. These receptors all stem from a woman between 40 and 55 years old in good health and CMV-seropositive.

The chain employs TRBV30 and TRBJ2-7; a weak D match, TRBD2 (7 bases). CDR1 GTSNPN and CDR2 SVGIG come from the germline V gene (reference sequence). This CDR3 contains 15 residues. Trimming pared 0 bases from V and 5 bases from J, leaving 17 bases between. In nucleotides, the CDR3 is TGTGCCTGGAGTGTCGGGGGGCAAGTTGTGGACGAGCAGTACTTC. This encodes CAWSVGGQVVDEQYF.

This chain joins TRBV9 and TRBJ2-1; 11 nucleotides align to TRBD2. CDR3 length: 21 amino acids. The junction had 23 bases not matched to a gene; V was cut back by 3 bases and J by 6 bases. Germline V gene sequence: CDR1 SGDLS, CDR2 YYNGEE. Written as DNA, the CDR3 is TGTGCCAGCAGCGAACCTAAAGGGGTGGCTAGCGGGGGGCTAAGCGGCAATGAGCAGTTCTTC. Translating gives CASSEPKGVASGGLSGNEQFF.

V and J are TRBV7-2 and TRBJ2-5; perhaps TRBD2 as D (5 bases). V was pared by 2 bases and J by 3 bases, with 10 bases between. This CDR3 comprises 14 residues. Germline V gene sequence: CDR1 SGHTA, CDR2 FQGNSA. The CDR3 loop reads CASSLSYGKETQYF. CDR3 nucleotide sequence: TGTGCCAGCAGCTTATCGTACGGGAAAGAGACCCAGTACTTC.

This chain connects TRBV11-2 to TRBJ2-1; TRBD2 agrees at 9 bases. CDR3 length: 15 amino acids. Trimming at V came to 1 base and at J to 5 bases, leaving 3 bases not matched to a gene. Germline V CDR1 and CDR2: SGHAT, FQNNGV. The CDR3 nucleotides read TGTGCCAGCAGCTTAGCGCGGGGGGGACACAATGAGCAGTTCTTC. Protein sequence: CASSLARGGHNEQFF.